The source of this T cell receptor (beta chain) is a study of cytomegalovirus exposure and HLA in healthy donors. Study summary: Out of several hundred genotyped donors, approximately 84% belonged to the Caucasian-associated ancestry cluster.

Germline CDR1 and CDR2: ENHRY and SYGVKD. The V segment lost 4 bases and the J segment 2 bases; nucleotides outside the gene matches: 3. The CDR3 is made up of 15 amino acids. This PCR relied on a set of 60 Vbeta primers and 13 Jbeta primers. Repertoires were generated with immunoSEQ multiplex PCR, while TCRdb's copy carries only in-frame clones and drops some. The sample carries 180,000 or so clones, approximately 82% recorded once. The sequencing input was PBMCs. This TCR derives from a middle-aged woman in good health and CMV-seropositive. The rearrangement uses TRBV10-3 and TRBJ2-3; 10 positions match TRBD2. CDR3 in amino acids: CAISGLAGVTDTQYF. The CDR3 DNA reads TGTGCCATCAGTGGCCTAGCGGGAGTCACAGATACGCAGTATTTT.